Shown below are 30 T cell receptor beta chains from a single sample sequenced in a study of T cells in Graves' hyperthyroidism and ophthalmopathy. Researchers took RNA transcripts and amplified the TCR beta CDR3 regions from them. Using the HTBI primer set, a first-round RT-PCR was run on the TCR CDR3. MiXCR was run by TCRdb on the multiplex PCR reads, yielding one entry per CDR3 protein. The sample yields tens of thousands of distinct CDR3 sequences, about 49% seen once. Specimen: blood. The receptors come from a woman in her fifties or sixties with Graves' hyperthyroidism that later progressed to Graves' ophthalmopathy.

This clonotype was seen at least ten times. J is TRBJ1-4 and V is TRBV15; D not certain. V was cut by 3 bases and J by 0 bases, with 11 bases left in between. Germline-derived CDR1 and CDR2 are LNHNV and YYDKDF (reference sequence). This CDR3 is built from 16 residues. CDR3 nucleotide sequence: TGTGCCACCAGCAGGGTCCGGACGGCAACTAATGAAAAACTGTTTTTT. It specifies CATSRVRTATNEKLFF.

This chain uses TRBV20-1 with TRBJ1-6; 8 bases map to TRBD1. Germline V gene lookup returns CDR1 DFQATT and CDR2 SNEGSKA (reference sequence). V dropped 0 bases and J dropped 0; count of bases not matched to a gene: 19. CDR3 length: 22 amino acids. The CDR3 bases are TGCAGTGCTAGAGATCCCAAATCAAGGATCGGGGACAGGCTCTCCTATAATTCACCCCTCCACTTT. Its translation: CSARDPKSRIGDRLSYNSPLHF.

This clonotype appeared many times. This sequence joins TRBV20-1 and TRBJ2-3; TRBD2 aligns across 12 bases. Trimming at V came to 0 bases and at J to 4 bases, leaving 2 bases not matched to a gene. Germline CDR1 is DFQATT and CDR2 is SNEGSKA (reference sequence). The CDR3 is 15 residues long. CDR3 in DNA: TGCAGTGCTAGAGATCTAGCGGGAGGGTCAGATACGCAGTATTTT. It is translated as CSARDLAGGSDTQYF.

This clonotype was observed a handful of times. A junction end diverges from the germline sequence, so it may reflect a read error. J is TRBJ1-3 and V is TRBV7-7; the D is unclear. Germline CDR1 is SSHAT and CDR2 is FNYEAQ (reference sequence). The CDR3 is 15 residues long. The CDR3, as DNA: TGTGCTAGCAGCTTCGGTACACTCTCTGGAAACACCATATATTTT. It specifies CASSFGTLSGNTIYF.

The rearrangement joins TRBV29-1 to TRBJ2-3; TRBD1 might be the D (6 bases). Deletions cut 4 bases from V and 1 base from J, with 15 bases between. Per the germline V gene, CDR1 is SQVTM and CDR2 is ANQGSEA. This CDR3 has 15 residues. The CDR3 protein is CSVARGAGGTDTQYF. Here the CDR3 DNA reads TGCAGCGTTGCACGGGGTGCAGGGGGCACAGATACGCAGTATTTT.

With respect to this clonotype: The CDR3 does not close with the conserved phenylalanine or tryptophan, likely indicating a read error. The limits of the CDR3 on the DNA are not certain, so only TCRdb's listed CDR3 is given. The chain is built from TRBV6-4 and TRBJ2-5; the tabulated D call, TRBD2, remains unverified against the DNA. The CDR3 length is 9 residues, termini included. Germline CDR1 MRHNA, CDR2 SNTAGT. The CDR3 is CASSDGTSG.

With respect to this clonotype: A much larger clone differs from this one at a single base, so this may be a read error. The rearrangement joins TRBV30 to TRBJ2-1, with 13 bases lining up with TRBD2. V was clipped by 5 bases and J by 6 bases; unmatched bases: 4. Germline V gene lookup returns CDR1 GTSNPN and CDR2 SVGIG (reference sequence). There are 14 residues in the CDR3. The DNA of the CDR3 is TGTGCCTGGGGTAGGACTAGCGGGGGCAATGAGCAGTTCTTC. This gives the protein CAWGRTSGGNEQFF. Full variable domain (missing parts from reference TRBV30 and TRBJ2-1): SQTIHQWPATLVQPVGSPLSLECTVEGTSNPNLYWYRQAAGRGLQLLFYSVGIGQISSEVPQNLSASRPQDRQFILSSKKLLLSDSGFYLCAWGRTSGGNEQFFGPGTRLTVL.

The chain is built from TRBV2 and TRBJ2-7; 10 nucleotides align to TRBD2. This CDR3 has 16 amino acids. Germline V gene data show CDR1 as SNHLY and CDR2 as FYNNEI. Unmatched junction bases numbered 11, after V lost 7 bases and J lost 2 bases. The CDR3 here is CASTKREGPLAYEQYF. Written as DNA, the CDR3 is TGTGCCAGCACTAAGCGGGAGGGCCCTCTCGCCTACGAGCAGTACTTC.

In this sample, this clonotype turned up many times. The chain combines TRBV6-1 with TRBJ2-3; D tentatively reads TRBD1 or TRBD2 (5 bases each). V lost 4 bases and J lost 8, with 10 bases in between. CDR1 and CDR2 (germline): MNHNS, SASEGT. The CDR3 has 12 residues. The CDR3 region is CASSGGTGTQYF. CDR3 nucleotide sequence: TGTGCCAGCAGTGGGGGGACGGGTACGCAGTATTTT.

As concerns this clonotype: No DNA is shown, since the ends of the CDR3 on it are uncertain; the CDR3 is the one TCRdb lists. The CDR3 spells CASSFYICSASPNEKQGGQPQHF. The V and J genes are TRBV7-9 and TRBJ1-5; the table's D call, TRBD1, was not checked against the DNA. A total of 23 residues make up the CDR3, ends included. Germline CDR1 is SEHNR and CDR2 is FQNEAQ (reference sequence).

The chain is built from TRBV19 and TRBJ1-2; TRBD1 aligns across 7 bases. Looked up from germline, CDR1 is LNHDA and CDR2 is SQIVND (reference sequence). This CDR3 is 12 amino acids long. The junction had 3 bases not matched to a gene; V was cut back by 4 bases and J by 7 bases. DNA for the CDR3: TGTGCCAGTAGTAAGACAGGGAGTGGCTACACCTTC. Its protein product is CASSKTGSGYTF.

This clonotype was observed a few times. V gene TRBV12-3 or TRBV12-4 combines with J gene TRBJ1-4, with unresolved D. CDR3 size: 12 residues. V shed 3 bases and J shed 8 bases, with 7 bases lying between them. The CDR3 region is CASSFGKEKLFF. As DNA, the CDR3 is TGTGCCAGCAGTTTTGGGAAGGAAAAACTGTTTTTT.

The chain is built from TRBV7-9 and TRBJ2-7, with unresolved D. Germline lookup yields CDR1 SEHNR and CDR2 FQNEAQ (reference sequence). CDR3 length: 15 residues. V dropped 0 bases and J dropped 7 bases, with 16 bases sitting between them. This CDR3 reads CASSLAYRTYNEQYF. CDR3 nucleotides: TGTGCCAGCAGCTTAGCATACCGAACCTACAATGAGCAGTACTTC.

As regards this clonotype: One end of the junction does not line up with germline, which may come from a read error. The J gene is TRBJ1-5, the V gene TRBV6-1, with D hard to call. CDR3 size: 9 residues. Germline values: CDR1 MNHNS, CDR2 SASEGT. CDR3 residues: CASSQPQHF. The CDR3 nucleotides read TGTGCGAGCAGTCAGCCCCAGCATTTT.

This clonotype has at least ten counts. This chain uses TRBV4-3 with TRBJ2-7; a possible D gene is TRBD2 (5 bases). The CDR3 covers 14 residues. Germline-derived CDR1 and CDR2 are LGHNA and YSLEER. Trimming pared 0 bases from V and 6 bases from J, leaving 12 bases between. The CDR3 region has the DNA TGCGCCAGCAGCCAAGATGAGGGTAGGCGCGAGCAGTACTTC. This sequence encodes CASSQDEGRREQYF.

Ten or more counts support this clonotype. The chain has TRBV19 and TRBJ2-4, with TRBD2 as a possible D gene (6 bases). The CDR3 loop spans 16 amino acids. The V end was cut by 3 bases, the J end by 3 bases, with 15 bases between. From germline, CDR1 is LNHDA and CDR2 SQIVND (reference sequence). The CDR3 sequence is CASSILHGGIKNIQYF. CDR3 in DNA: TGTGCCAGTAGTATTCTTCATGGGGGGATCAAAAACATTCAGTACTTC. Full variable domain (remainder filled in from reference TRBV19 and TRBJ2-4): DGGITQSPKYLFRKEGQNVTLSCEQNLNHDAMYWYRQDPGQGLRLIYYSQIVNDFQKGDIAEGYSVSREKKESFPLTVTSAQKNPTAFYLCASSILHGGIKNIQYFGAGTRLSVL.

J is TRBJ1-1 and V is TRBV20-1; perhaps TRBD1 as D (5 bases). The CDR3 totals 13 residues. Germline V lookup: CDR1 DFQATT, CDR2 SNEGSKA (reference sequence). The V end was cut by 3 bases, the J end by 3 bases, with 11 bases between. CDR3 DNA sequence: TGCAGTGCTAGTGGGGGGGGGTACACTGAAGCTTTCTTT. Encoded protein: CSASGGGYTEAFF.

The chain links TRBV29-1 to TRBJ1-4, with a possible D match to TRBD1 (6 bases). The CDR3 has 12 amino acids. Trimming took off 6 bases at V and 5 bases at J, with 10 bases between the two ends. Germline V lookup: CDR1 SQVTM, CDR2 ANQGSEA. CDR3 coding DNA: TGCAGCGTCACGAGGGGGAATGAAAAACTGTTTTTT. It translates to CSVTRGNEKLFF. The variable domain in full, with the rest retrieved from reference TRBV29-1 and TRBJ1-4, is SAVISQKPSRDICQRGTSLTIQCQVDSQVTMMFWYRQQPGQSLTLIATANQGSEATYESGFVIDKFPISRPNLTFSTLTVSNMSPEDSSIYLCSVTRGNEKLFFGSGTQLSVL.

This clonotype was observed many times. This sequence joins TRBV20-1 and TRBJ1-2; D unresolved. The CDR3 is made up of 15 amino acids. Germline V CDR1 and CDR2: DFQATT, SNEGSKA (reference sequence). V gave up 3 bases and J gave up 0 bases, with 14 bases separating them. In nucleotides, the CDR3 is TGCAGTGCTAGGATGCGGGGAGAACCTAACTATGGCTACACCTTC. This translates into CSARMRGEPNYGYTF.

This clonotype was detected ten times or more. V usage is TRBV24-1 and J usage is TRBJ2-5; tentative D call: TRBD1 (6 bases). V shed 0 bases and J shed 2 bases, with 12 bases lying between them. CDR1 is KGHDR and CDR2 is SFDVKD in the germline V gene. This CDR3 has 16 amino acids. This CDR3 is CATSDLKGTPQETQYF. CDR3 DNA: TGTGCCACCAGTGATTTGAAGGGGACACCACAAGAGACCCAGTACTTC.

The chain carries TRBV12-3 or TRBV12-4 and TRBJ2-1; 8 bases are shared with TRBD1. The junction had 2 bases not matched to a gene; V was cut back by 5 bases and J by 2 bases. CDR3 size: 14 residues. CDR3 DNA sequence: TGTGCCAGCAGTACCAGGGGGCCCTACAATGAGCAGTTCTTC. The encoded protein is CASSTRGPYNEQFF.

This clonotype was counted many times. The genes are TRBV30 and TRBJ2-3; 7 bases align to TRBD1. This CDR3 comprises 14 residues. The germline CDR1 and CDR2 sequences are GTSNPN and SVGIG (reference sequence). With 2 bases clipped from V and 6 bases from J, the junction kept 8 bases outside the gene matches. The CDR3 nucleotides read TGTGCCTGGAGTAGGGGACAGAGAGGGGATACGCAGTATTTT. Its translation is CAWSRGQRGDTQYF.

This clonotype was counted many times. The CDR3 loop reads CSALSTGTFYGYTF. As DNA, the CDR3 is TGCAGTGCTCTTTCGACAGGAACCTTTTATGGCTACACCTTC. V gene TRBV20-1 combines with J gene TRBJ1-2, with TRBD1 as a possible D gene (6 bases). The CDR3 is made up of 14 amino acids. The ends were cut back, 5 bases at V and 5 bases at J, with 18 bases in the middle. Looked up from germline, CDR1 is DFQATT and CDR2 is SNEGSKA (reference sequence).

This clonotype was recorded many times. This chain uses TRBV11-2 with TRBJ1-1; a possible D gene is TRBD1 (6 bases). Trimming pared 5 bases from V and 6 bases from J, leaving 13 bases between. This CDR3 contains 13 residues. The germline V gene encodes CDR1 SGHAT and CDR2 FQNNGV. CDR3 coding DNA: TGTGCCAGCAGCGCAACACAGGGTGCTGAAGCTTTCTTT. It translates to CASSATQGAEAFF.

In its sample, this clonotype is medium-sized. The CDR3 here is CSATTSGVYNEQFF. CDR3 nucleotides: TGCAGTGCTACGACTAGCGGAGTTTACAATGAGCAGTTCTTC. The chain is built from TRBV20-1 and TRBJ2-1; 9 bases match TRBD2. The V gene's germline CDR1 is DFQATT and CDR2 SNEGSKA (reference sequence). This CDR3 region has 14 residues. Trimming took 4 bases from V and 4 from J; bases not matched to a gene: 5.

The V call is TRBV27, the J call TRBJ2-5; TRBD2 agrees at 8 bases. Looked up from germline, CDR1 is MNHEY and CDR2 is SMNVEV (reference sequence). CDR3 length: 14 amino acids. Written as DNA, the CDR3 is TGTGCAACCGGGACTAGTAACACACAAGAGACCCAGTACTTC. It specifies CATGTSNTQETQYF.

This clonotype has ten or more counts. The chain recombines TRBV24-1 with TRBJ1-1; D uncertain. This CDR3 is built from 13 residues. The germline CDR1 and CDR2 sequences are KGHDR and SFDVKD. V was clipped by 7 bases and J by 2 bases, with 10 bases between them. As DNA, the CDR3 is TGTGCCACCAGGCGGCACCCCAACACTGAAGCTTTCTTT. It codes for CATRRHPNTEAFF.

This clonotype has a count of ten or more. CDR3 bases: TGTGCCAGCAGTCGCGGGGCTTTAGATACGCAGTATTTT. It is translated as CASSRGALDTQYF. The chain is built from TRBV2 and TRBJ2-3, with TRBD2 as a possible D gene (6 bases). V was pared by 5 bases and J by 5 bases, with 11 bases between. The germline CDR1 and CDR2 sequences are SNHLY and FYNNEI. This CDR3 comprises 13 residues.

This clonotype showed up many times. The rearrangement joins TRBV7-3 to TRBJ1-5; 8 nucleotides agree with TRBD1. Trimming cost V 3 bases and J 0 bases; bases outside gene matches: 16. The germline gives CDR1 SGHTA, CDR2 FQGTGA. The length of the CDR3 is 20 residues. Here the CDR3 reads CASSFGQGEHPKYSNQPQHF. The CDR3 coding sequence is TGTGCCAGCAGCTTCGGACAGGGAGAACACCCTAAGTATAGCAATCAGCCCCAGCATTTT. The full variable domain, with the rest looked up from reference TRBV7-3 and TRBJ1-5, is GAGVSQTPSNKVTEKGKYVELRCDPISGHTALYWYRQSLGQGPEFLIYFQGTGAADDSGLPNDRFFAVRPEGSVSTLKIQRTERGDSAVYLCASSFGQGEHPKYSNQPQHFGDGTRLSIL.

Details on this clonotype: Germline and junction disagree at one end, which may indicate a read error. The J gene is TRBJ2-3, the V gene TRBV7-6; D gene unclear. CDR1 and CDR2 from the germline V gene are SGHVS and FNYEAQ. The CDR3 is made up of 16 amino acids. The CDR3 sequence is CSSSIGFGLYIDTKYF. CDR3 DNA sequence: TGTTCCAGCAGCATCGGTTTTGGGCTCTACATAGATACGAAGTATTTT.